This TCR beta chain was obtained from a study of OX40 agonist ivuxolimab in advanced cancers. Across the whole study: Ivuxolimab, an antibody that agonizes OX40 (CD134), was administered to the patients. Every 2 weeks, patients received ivuxolimab intravenously, dosed at 0.01 to 10 mg/kg.

CDR1 and CDR2 (germline): MRHNA, SNTAGT. CDR3 length: 17 residues. The junction had 15 bases not matched to a gene; V was cut back by 7 bases and J by 4 bases. Produced via immunoSEQ multiplex PCR; TCRdb's table is partial and in-frame only. The table includes 65,000 to 80,000 clones, about 88% detected once. Blood samples were obtained at baseline, cycle 4 day 1, and cycle 7 day 1. Remarks on this clone: The antigen is undetermined.

Study results and caveats: Relative to CD4+, CD8+ T cells held more expanded clones on average.

This sequence was found in an adult with an advanced solid tumor such as melanoma, head and neck, liver or kidney cancer. The input for sequencing was CD4+ or CD8+ T cells sorted from blood, taken in a trial of the OX40 agonist ivuxolimab. This chain uses TRBV6-4 with TRBJ1-5; 8 nucleotides align to TRBD1. The CDR3 DNA is TGTGCCAGCAAGGCGGACAGGGATTCCCTTGGAAATCAGCCCCAGCATTTT. Its protein product is CASKADRDSLGNQPQHF.